The entry below gives a single T cell receptor (beta chain) sequence along with its context. Its antigen is not known. At the survey level, the v3.0 immunoSEQ assay was run. Profiled with immunoSEQ multiplex PCR; TCRdb holds only in-frame clones, not every one. This sample has 39,000 or so clones; over 70% occur once, and the top ten carry around 6.1%. The data are from a study of long-term antiretroviral therapy in people with HIV. Study-level background: About a decade before 2015, the earliest samples were taken when ART was typically delayed. Study-wide points: Among HIV repertoires, CDR3 length ranges were narrower than those of controls. Despite increasing after ART, diversity remained lower than that of transplant donor controls. Repertoire composition at all time points was dominated by clones that had expanded before ART.

From germline, CDR1 is PRHDT and CDR2 FYEKMQ (reference sequence). Trimming removed 3 bases from V and 4 bases from J, with 3 bases in between. The CDR3 length is 12 residues. The receptor was isolated from a man between 18 and 35 years old with HIV. This sequence joins TRBV13 and TRBJ2-2; D remains unclear. The material sequenced was unsorted PBMCs, taken 0.6 years after starting antiretroviral therapy. The CDR3 sequence is CASSLGTGELFF. CDR3 in DNA: TGTGCCAGCAGCTTGGGCACCGGGGAGCTGTTTTTT. The full variable domain, in which reference TRBV13 and TRBJ2-2 provide the parts outside the CDR3, is AAGVIQSPRHLIKEKRETATLKCYPIPRHDTVYWYQQGPGQDPQFLISFYEKMQSDKGSIPDRFSAQQFSDYHSELNMSSLELGDSALYFCASSLGTGELFFGEGSRLTVL.